This T cell receptor (beta chain) was retrieved from a study of vaccination and CD4 T cells after COVID-19. V lost 2 bases, J lost 3 bases, and 20 bases stayed unmatched. In germline, CDR1 is SEHNR, CDR2 FQNEAQ (reference sequence). The CDR3 runs to 20 residues. The sample's treatment: approximately 9-day PBMC culture with coronavirus spike peptide pools or control peptides (ViraFEST assay). ViraFEST relied on peptide pools to expand antigen-specific T cells; the TCRs were sequenced afterward. Note on this clonotype: Its antigen is unknown.

Cultured CD4+ T-cell DNA underwent Oncomine TCR Beta short-read sequencing. TCRdb passed the PCR reads through MiXCR, listing each CDR3 protein once. The sample lists around 26,000 distinct CDR3 sequences, over 55% occurring once. Here the sequenced sample was CD4+ T cells from blood, cultured in vitro, taken after SARS-CoV-2 vaccination. The genes are TRBV7-9 and TRBJ2-7; 9 bases fit TRBD2. The clonotype originates from a human donor who received a COVID-19 vaccine. The DNA for the CDR3 is TGTGCCAGCAGCTTATGGCCGACGACGGCCGGGACTAGCTACGGCTACGAGCAGTACTTC. It is translated as CASSLWPTTAGTSYGYEQYF.